This T cell receptor (beta chain) was observed in a study of CD8 T cells in Susac syndrome (dated by TCRdb to between 2017 and 2020). Background for the entire study: Repertoire sequencing was used to test whether CD8+ T cell activation and differentiation in Susac syndrome was antigen driven. The study compared CD8+ T cell repertoire clonality among approximately twelve healthy donors, approximately 14 Susac syndrome patients and around 16 multiple sclerosis patients.

Broad study findings and their caveats: The number of individuals in the TCR sequencing and HLA analysis was recognized as being relatively small.

Peripheral blood CD8+ and CD4+ T cells from healthy donors, Susac syndrome patients and multiple sclerosis patients were profiled using high-throughput TCR beta sequencing. The healthy donors served as controls matched for age and sex. Bulk CD8+ and CD4+ T cells were purified magnetically by negative isolation, whereas CD8+ TEMRA cells were enriched by FACS. Blood was drawn into EDTA tubes, processed within 24 hours, and PBMCs were isolated by density gradient centrifugation. PBMCs intended for TCR sequencing were cryopreserved in liquid nitrogen and were subsequently thawed in a 37 degrees C water bath. The sorted or isolated CD4+, CD8+ and CD8+ TEMRA cells had a purity of 90% or higher. Between the V and J ends, shortened by 1 base and 6 bases respectively, the junction contains 12 bases. CDR1 and CDR2 were assigned from the germline V gene (reference sequence) as LGHDT and YNNKEL. The CDR3, from cysteine to phenylalanine, totals 15 residues. The only DNA kept is the CDR3, 45 bases in frame from the first base.

RNA was extracted with the RNeasy kit and 0.5 to 1 ug was reverse transcribed using random hexamers. The immunoSEQ multiplex PCR assay, covering 54 Vbeta and 13 Jbeta segments, was used to amplify TCR beta CDR3 regions. Bias from PCR amplification was corrected by using a synthetic template baseline for primer optimization and for computational correction. The original pipeline was this. Only productive sequences were kept, with reads annotated to V, D and J genes according to IMGT and analyzed in immunoSEQ Analyzer. Clonality was computed as one minus Shannon entropy normalized by log2 of the number of productive unique sequences. Public and private clones were assessed among the 100 most prevalent clones of each patient and control. Clones were defined as Susac-specific when absent from the healthy and MS cohorts, from 1052 published viral clones and from other ImmuneACCESS disease sequences. Using fastp at Q25 and MiXCR, TCRdb reprocessed the public reads and kept productive beta chains. Every entry covers one CDR3 protein and lists the most common genes and DNA from its rows. What appears here as the V and J calls and clone size reflects TCRdb's work, not the paper's. Recorded for this sample are tens of thousands of distinct CDR3 sequences; just under 95% of them occurred a single time. Together, the top ten hold approximately 0.26% of the sample.

As regards this clonotype: Its antigen is currently not known. Nothing much larger sits one base from this clone, and base qualities are not available.

The sequencing input was CD8+ T cells from PBMCs. Recombination linked TRBV3-1 to TRBJ1-4, with the D gene not clear enough to name. The receptor's source is a human donor in good health. The CDR3 protein sequence reads: CASSQGTEGHEKLFF. Read as DNA, the sequence is TGTGCCAGCAGCCAAGGGACCGAGGGTCATGAAAAACTGTTTTTT.